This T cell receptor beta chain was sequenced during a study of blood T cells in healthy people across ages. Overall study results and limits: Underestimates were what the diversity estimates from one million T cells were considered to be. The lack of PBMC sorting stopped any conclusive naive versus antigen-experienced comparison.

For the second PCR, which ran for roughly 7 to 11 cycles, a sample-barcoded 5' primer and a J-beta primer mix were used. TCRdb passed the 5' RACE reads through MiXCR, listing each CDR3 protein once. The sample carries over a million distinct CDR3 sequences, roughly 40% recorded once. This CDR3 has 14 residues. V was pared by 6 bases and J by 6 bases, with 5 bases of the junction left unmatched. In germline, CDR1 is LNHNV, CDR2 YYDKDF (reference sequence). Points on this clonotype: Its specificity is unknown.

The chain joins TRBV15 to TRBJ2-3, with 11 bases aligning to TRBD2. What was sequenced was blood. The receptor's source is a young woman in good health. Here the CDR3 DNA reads TGTGCCACCAGGAAAAGGACTAGCGGGGATACGCAGTATTTT. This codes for CATRKRTSGDTQYF.